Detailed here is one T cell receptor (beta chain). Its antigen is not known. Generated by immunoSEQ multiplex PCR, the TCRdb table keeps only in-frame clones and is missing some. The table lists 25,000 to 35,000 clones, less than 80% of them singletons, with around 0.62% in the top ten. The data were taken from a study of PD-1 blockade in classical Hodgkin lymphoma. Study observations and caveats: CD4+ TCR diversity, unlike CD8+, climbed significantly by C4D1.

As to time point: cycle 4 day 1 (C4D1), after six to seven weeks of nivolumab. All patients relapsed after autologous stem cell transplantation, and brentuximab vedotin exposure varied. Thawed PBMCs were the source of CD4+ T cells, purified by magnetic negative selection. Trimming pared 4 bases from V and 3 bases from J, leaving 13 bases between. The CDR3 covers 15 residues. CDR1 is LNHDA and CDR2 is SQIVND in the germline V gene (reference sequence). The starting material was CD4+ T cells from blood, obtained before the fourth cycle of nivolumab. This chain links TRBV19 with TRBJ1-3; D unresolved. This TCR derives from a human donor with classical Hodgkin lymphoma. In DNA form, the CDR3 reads TGTGCCAGTAGTAGAGATTGGGAGAGTGGAAACACCATATATTTT. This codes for CASSRDWESGNTIYF.